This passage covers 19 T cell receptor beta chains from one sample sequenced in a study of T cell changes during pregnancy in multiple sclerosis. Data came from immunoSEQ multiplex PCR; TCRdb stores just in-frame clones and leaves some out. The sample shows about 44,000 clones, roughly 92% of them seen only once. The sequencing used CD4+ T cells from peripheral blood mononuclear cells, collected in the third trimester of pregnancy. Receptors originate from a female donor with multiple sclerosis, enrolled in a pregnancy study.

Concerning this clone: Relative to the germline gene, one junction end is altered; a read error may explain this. CDR3 in DNA: TGTGCCACCAGAAGAGCACTAGCAGACAACAATGAGCAGTTCTTC. It is translated as CATRRALADNNEQFF. The genes are TRBV15 and TRBJ2-1; D possibly corresponds to TRBD2 (6 bases). This CDR3 has 15 amino acids. Germline loops: CDR1 LNHNV, CDR2 YYDKDF (reference sequence).

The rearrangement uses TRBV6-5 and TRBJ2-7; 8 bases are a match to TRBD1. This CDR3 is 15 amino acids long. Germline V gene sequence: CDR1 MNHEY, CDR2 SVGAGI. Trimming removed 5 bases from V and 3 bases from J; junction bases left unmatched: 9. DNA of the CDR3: TGTGCCAGCAGTACCCCCCGGACAGGGAACTACGAGCAGTACTTC. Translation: CASSTPRTGNYEQYF.

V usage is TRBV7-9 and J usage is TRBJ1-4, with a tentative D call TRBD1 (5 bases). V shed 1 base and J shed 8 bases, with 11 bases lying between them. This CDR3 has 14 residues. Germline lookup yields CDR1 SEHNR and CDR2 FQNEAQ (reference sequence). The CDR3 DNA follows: TGTGCCAGCAGCTTAGACAGGTTTCAGGAAAAACTGTTTTTT. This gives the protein CASSLDRFQEKLFF.

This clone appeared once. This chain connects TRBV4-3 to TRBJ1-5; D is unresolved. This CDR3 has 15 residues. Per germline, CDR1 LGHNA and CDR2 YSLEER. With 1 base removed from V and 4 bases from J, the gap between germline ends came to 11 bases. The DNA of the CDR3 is TGCGCCAGCAGCCAAGGAGGGCAGAAAAATCAGCCCCAGCATTTT. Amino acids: CASSQGGQKNQPQHF.

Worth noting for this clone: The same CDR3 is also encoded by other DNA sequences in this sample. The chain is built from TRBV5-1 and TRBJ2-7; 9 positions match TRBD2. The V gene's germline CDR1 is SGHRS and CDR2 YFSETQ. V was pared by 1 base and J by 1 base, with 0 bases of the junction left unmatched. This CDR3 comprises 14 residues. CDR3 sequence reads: CASSLTSGSYEQYF. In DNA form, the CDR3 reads TGCGCCAGCAGCTTGACTAGCGGGTCCTACGAGCAGTACTTC.

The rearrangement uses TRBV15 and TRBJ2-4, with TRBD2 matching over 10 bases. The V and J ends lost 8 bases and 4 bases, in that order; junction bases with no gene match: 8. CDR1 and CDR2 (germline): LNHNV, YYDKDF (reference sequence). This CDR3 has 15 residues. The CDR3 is CATSARTSGKNIQYF. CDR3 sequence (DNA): TGTGCCACCTCGGCCCGGACTAGCGGTAAAAACATTCAGTACTTC.

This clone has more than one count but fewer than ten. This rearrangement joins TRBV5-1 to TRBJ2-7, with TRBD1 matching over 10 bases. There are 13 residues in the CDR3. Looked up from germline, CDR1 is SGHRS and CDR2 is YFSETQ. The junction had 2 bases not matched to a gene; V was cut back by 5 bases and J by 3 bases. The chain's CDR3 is CASRGTGVYEQYF. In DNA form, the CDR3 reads TGCGCCAGCAGGGGGACAGGGGTCTACGAGCAGTACTTC.

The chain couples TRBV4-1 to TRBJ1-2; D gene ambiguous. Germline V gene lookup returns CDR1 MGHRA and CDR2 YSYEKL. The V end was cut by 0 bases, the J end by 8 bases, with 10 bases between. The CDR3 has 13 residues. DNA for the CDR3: TGCGCCAGCAGCCAAGAAAATGTCGGGGGCTACACCTTC. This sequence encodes CASSQENVGGYTF.

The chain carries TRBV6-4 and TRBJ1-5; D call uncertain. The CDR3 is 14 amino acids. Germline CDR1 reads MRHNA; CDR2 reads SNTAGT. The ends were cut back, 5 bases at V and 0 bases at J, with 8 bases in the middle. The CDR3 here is CASSPEHSNQPQHF. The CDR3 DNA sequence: TGTGCCAGCAGTCCCGAGCATAGCAATCAGCCCCAGCATTTT.

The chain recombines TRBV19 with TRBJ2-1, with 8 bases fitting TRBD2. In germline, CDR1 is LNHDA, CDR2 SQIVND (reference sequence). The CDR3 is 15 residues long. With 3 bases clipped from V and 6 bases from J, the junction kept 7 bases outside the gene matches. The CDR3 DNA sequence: TGTGCCAGTAGTATGGAAGGACTAGCCGTCAATGAGCAGTTCTTC. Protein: CASSMEGLAVNEQFF. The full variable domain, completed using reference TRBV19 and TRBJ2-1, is DGGITQSPKYLFRKEGQNVTLSCEQNLNHDAMYWYRQDPGQGLRLIYYSQIVNDFQKGDIAEGYSVSREKKESFPLTVTSAQKNPTAFYLCASSMEGLAVNEQFFGPGTRLTVL.

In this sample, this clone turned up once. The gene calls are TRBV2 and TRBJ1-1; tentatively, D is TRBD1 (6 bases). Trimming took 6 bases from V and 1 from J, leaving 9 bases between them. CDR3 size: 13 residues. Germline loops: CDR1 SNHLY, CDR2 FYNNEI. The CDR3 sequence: CASSTQGNTEAFF. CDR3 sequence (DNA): TGTGCCAGCAGCACACAGGGGAACACTGAAGCTTTCTTT.

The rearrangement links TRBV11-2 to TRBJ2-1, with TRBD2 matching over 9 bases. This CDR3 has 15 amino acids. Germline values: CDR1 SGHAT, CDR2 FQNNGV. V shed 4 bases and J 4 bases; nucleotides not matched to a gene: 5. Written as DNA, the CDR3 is TGTGCCAGCAGCTCGACTAGCGGCCCGTACAATGAGCAGTTCTTC. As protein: CASSSTSGPYNEQFF. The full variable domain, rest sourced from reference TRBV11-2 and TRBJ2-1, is EAGVAQSPRYKIIEKRQSVAFWCNPISGHATLYWYQQILGQGPKLLIQFQNNGVVDDSQLPKDRFSAERLKGVDSTLKIQPAKLEDSAVYLCASSSTSGPYNEQFFGPGTRLTVL.

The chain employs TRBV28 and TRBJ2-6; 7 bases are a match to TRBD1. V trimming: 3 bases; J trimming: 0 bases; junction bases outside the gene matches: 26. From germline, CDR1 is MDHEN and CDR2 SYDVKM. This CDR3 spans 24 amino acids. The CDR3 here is CASSFVIRLPGQRGMDSGANVLTF. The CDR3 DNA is TGTGCCAGCAGTTTCGTTATTCGCCTCCCGGGACAGCGAGGAATGGACTCTGGGGCCAACGTCCTGACTTTC.

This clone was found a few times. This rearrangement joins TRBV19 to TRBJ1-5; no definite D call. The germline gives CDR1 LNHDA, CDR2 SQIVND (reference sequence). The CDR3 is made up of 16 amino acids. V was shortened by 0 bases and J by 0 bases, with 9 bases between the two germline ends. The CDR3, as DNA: TGTGCCAGTAGTATAGAGGGAGGCCTTAGCAATCAGCCCCAGCATTTT. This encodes CASSIEGGLSNQPQHF. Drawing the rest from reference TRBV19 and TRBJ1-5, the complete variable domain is DGGITQSPKYLFRKEGQNVTLSCEQNLNHDAMYWYRQDPGQGLRLIYYSQIVNDFQKGDIAEGYSVSREKKESFPLTVTSAQKNPTAFYLCASSIEGGLSNQPQHFGDGTRLSIL.

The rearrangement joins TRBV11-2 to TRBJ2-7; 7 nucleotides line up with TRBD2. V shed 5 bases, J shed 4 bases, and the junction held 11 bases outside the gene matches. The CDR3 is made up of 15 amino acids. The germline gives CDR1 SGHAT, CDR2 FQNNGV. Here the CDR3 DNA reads TGTGCCAGCAGCCGAGGGAGGGACTGGGGATACGAGCAGTACTTC. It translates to CASSRGRDWGYEQYF.

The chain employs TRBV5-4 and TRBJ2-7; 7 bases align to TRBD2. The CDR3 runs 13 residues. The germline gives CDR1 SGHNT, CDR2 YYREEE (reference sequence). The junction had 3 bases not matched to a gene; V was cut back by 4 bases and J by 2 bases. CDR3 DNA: TGTGCCAGCAGCCAAGGACTAGCCTACGAGCAGTACTTC. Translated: CASSQGLAYEQYF.

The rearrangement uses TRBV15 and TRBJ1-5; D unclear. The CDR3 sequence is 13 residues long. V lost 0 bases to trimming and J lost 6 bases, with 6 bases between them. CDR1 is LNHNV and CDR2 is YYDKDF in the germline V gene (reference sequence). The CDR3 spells CATSRDPVQPQHF. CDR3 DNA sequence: TGTGCCACCAGCAGAGATCCCGTTCAGCCCCAGCATTTT.

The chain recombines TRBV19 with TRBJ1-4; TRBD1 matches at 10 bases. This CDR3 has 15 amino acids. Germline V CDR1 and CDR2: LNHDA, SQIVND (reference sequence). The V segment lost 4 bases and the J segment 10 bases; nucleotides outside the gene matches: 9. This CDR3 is CASSTTGTGDRKLFF. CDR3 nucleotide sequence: TGTGCCAGTAGTACAACCGGGACAGGGGATCGAAAACTGTTTTTT. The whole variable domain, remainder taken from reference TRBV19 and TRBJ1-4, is DGGITQSPKYLFRKEGQNVTLSCEQNLNHDAMYWYRQDPGQGLRLIYYSQIVNDFQKGDIAEGYSVSREKKESFPLTVTSAQKNPTAFYLCASSTTGTGDRKLFFGSGTQLSVL.

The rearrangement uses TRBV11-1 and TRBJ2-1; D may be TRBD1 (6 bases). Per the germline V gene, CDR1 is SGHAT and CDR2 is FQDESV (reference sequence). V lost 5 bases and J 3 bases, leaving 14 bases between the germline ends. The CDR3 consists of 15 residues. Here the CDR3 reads CASSGGRVHYNEQFF. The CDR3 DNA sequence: TGTGCCAGCAGCGGGGGCCGGGTCCACTACAATGAGCAGTTCTTC.